Included here is one T cell receptor beta chain sequence, with context. This CDR3 is 21 amino acids long. After removal of 0 bases from V and 7 bases from J, the junction contained 23 bases not matched to a gene. Germline V lookup: CDR1 MGHRA, CDR2 YSYEKL. This entry comes from a study of blood T cell repertoires in COVID-19. The overall study: The study drew acute and convalescent COVID-19 samples from the United States, Italy and Spain.

Study processing details: Amplification of reference gene primers was used by the study to estimate nucleated cell counts. Profiled with immunoSEQ multiplex PCR; TCRdb holds only in-frame clones, not every one. D and trimming were read from the DNA, whereas the V and J calls and clone size are those reported in that table. The repertoire holds 410,000 or so clones, with 80% to 90% as singletons. The clonotype comes from a woman in her twenties or thirties with active or convalescent COVID-19. The chain has TRBV4-1 and TRBJ1-5; 8 bases align to TRBD1. The sequencing input was peripheral blood. The CDR3, as DNA: TGCGCCAGCAGCCAAGATAGGCCCTGGACAGGGAAAGGGTTTAGTTGGCAGCCCCAGCATTTT. This translates into CASSQDRPWTGKGFSWQPQHF.